This T cell receptor beta chain was recorded in a study of blood T cell repertoires in COVID-19. Repertoires were generated with immunoSEQ multiplex PCR, while TCRdb's copy carries only in-frame clones and drops some. The sample records around 280,000 clones, roughly 90% being singletons. The germline V gene has CDR1 MNHNS and CDR2 SASEGT. The CDR3 contains 14 residues. Deletions cut 1 base from V and 1 base from J, with 6 bases between. The source material was peripheral blood. The TCR was taken from a woman aged 50 to 65 who had recovered from COVID-19. This sequence joins TRBV6-1 and TRBJ2-3, with TRBD1 as a possible D gene (5 bases). The CDR3 region is CASSEGGGTDTQYF. DNA for the CDR3: TGTGCCAGCAGTGAAGGGGGCGGCACAGATACGCAGTATTTT.